This T cell receptor beta chain was sequenced during a study of cytotoxic CD8 clonotypes in ibrutinib-treated CLL. In the study overall: The group held 11 relapsed/refractory and about 14 treatment-naive patients, with 17 IGHV unmutated. The average sample held approximately 240,000 productive templates and tens of thousands of productive rearrangements.

The V gene end was trimmed by 6 bases and the J gene end by 5 bases; junction bases not matched to a gene: 5. The germline V gene has CDR1 KGHSH and CDR2 LQKENI. This CDR3 has 14 residues. Cryopreserved PBMCs supplied roughly 1.8 micrograms of genomic DNA for TCR beta libraries. Measured with immunoSEQ multiplex PCR; TCRdb has only the in-frame clones, and not every one. Here the sample spans some 290,000 clones, approximately 80% being singletons. The rearrangement uses TRBV18 and TRBJ2-7; 12 nucleotides line up with TRBD1. This TCR was recovered from a human donor with chronic lymphocytic leukemia. Source: PBMCs, taken before ibrutinib treatment. CDR3 sequence: CASSSGTGGDEQYF. The CDR3 nucleotides are TGTGCCAGCTCCTCCGGGACAGGGGGCGACGAGCAGTACTTC.